The next 24 T cell receptor beta chains were all read from a single sample in a study of T cells in Graves' hyperthyroidism and ophthalmopathy. Amplified TCR beta CDR3 regions came from RNA transcripts. TCR CDR3 underwent first-round RT-PCR with the HTBI primer set. TCRdb re-derived calls from the multiplex PCR reads in MiXCR, one entry per CDR3 protein. Seen here are hundreds of thousands of distinct CDR3 sequences, less than 25% observed once, and the top ten hold approximately 11%. Material for sequencing was blood. The receptors here all came from a woman between 25 and 40 years old with Graves' ophthalmopathy.

This chain links TRBV2 with TRBJ1-1; weak D call: TRBD1 (6 bases). The germline V gene has CDR1 SNHLY and CDR2 FYNNEI. The CDR3 totals 13 residues. V lost 8 bases and J 0 bases, leaving 10 bases between the germline ends. The CDR3 sequence: CASEGDMNTEAFF. The CDR3 nucleotides read TGTGCCAGCGAGGGGGACATGAACACTGAAGCTTTCTTT.

The sample holds many counts of this clonotype. The chain combines TRBV6-2 or TRBV6-3 with TRBJ2-7; 10 bases map to TRBD1. The junction had 4 bases not matched to a gene; V was cut back by 7 bases and J by 1 base. Germline CDR1 MNHEY, CDR2 SVGEGT. The CDR3 runs 14 residues. CDR3 coding DNA: TGTGCCAGCACGATGGACAGGGGGTCCTACGAGCAGTACTTC. This codes for CASTMDRGSYEQYF.

This clonotype showed up many times. This rearrangement joins TRBV4-1 to TRBJ1-2; perhaps TRBD1 as D (5 bases). Trimming left V 0 bases short and J 6 bases short, with 8 bases between. Looked up from germline, CDR1 is MGHRA and CDR2 is YSYEKL. This CDR3 comprises 13 residues. CDR3 region: CASSQDRVNGYTF. CDR3 nucleotide sequence: TGCGCCAGCAGCCAAGACAGGGTGAATGGCTACACCTTC.

The chain couples TRBV12-3 or TRBV12-4 to TRBJ2-2; 7 positions agree with TRBD2. V lost 4 bases, J lost 5 bases, and 1 base stayed unmatched. There are 13 residues in the CDR3. Here the CDR3 DNA reads TGTGCCAGCAGTTCCGGGAGGACCGGGGAGCTGTTTTTT. Residues: CASSSGRTGELFF.

This chain links TRBV5-1 with TRBJ2-7; 9 bases are shared with TRBD1. The germline V gene has CDR1 SGHRS and CDR2 YFSETQ. The CDR3 is 15 residues long. V trimming: 4 bases; J trimming: 2 bases; junction bases outside the gene matches: 7. The CDR3 DNA is TGCGCCAGCAGCGGGCCGGGACAGGGCCCCTACGAGCAGTACTTC. It yields the protein CASSGPGQGPYEQYF.

This clonotype was picked up a small number of times. The chain has TRBV20-1 and TRBJ2-5; TRBD2 aligns across 9 bases. The CDR3 covers 14 residues. V gave up 5 bases and J gave up 3 bases; unmatched junction bases: 7. CDR1 is DFQATT and CDR2 is SNEGSKA in the germline V gene (reference sequence). The CDR3 is CSAWGLAVEETQYF. CDR3 sequence (DNA): TGCAGTGCTTGGGGACTAGCAGTAGAAGAGACCCAGTACTTC.

The V and J genes are TRBV12-3 or TRBV12-4 and TRBJ2-7; the D gene is possibly TRBD1 (5 bases). The CDR3 contains 14 residues. Trimming left V 6 bases short and J 4 bases short, with 16 bases between. This CDR3 is CASSLLGPSYEQYF. Written as DNA, the CDR3 is TGTGCCAGCAGCCTTCTGGGGCCCTCGTACGAGCAGTACTTC.

This clonotype was seen repeatedly, ten times or more. J is TRBJ2-7 and V is TRBV28, with 7 nucleotides matching TRBD1. The CDR3 sequence is 14 residues long. Germline V CDR1 and CDR2: MDHEN, SYDVKM. After removal of 6 bases from V and 2 bases from J, the junction contained 7 bases not matched to a gene. CDR3 nucleotide sequence: TGTGCCAGCAGACCCCTGACAGGGACCTACGAGCAGTACTTC. As protein: CASRPLTGTYEQYF.

By frequency in the sample, this clonotype is medium-sized (0.01 to 0.1%). CDR3 DNA sequence: TGTGCCAGCAGCGTCCTGGAGGAGACCCAGTACTTC. As protein: CASSVLEETQYF. The rearrangement uses TRBV7-9 and TRBJ2-5; D remains ambiguous. Deletions cut 5 bases from V and 5 bases from J, with 9 bases between. This CDR3 spans 12 amino acids. Germline V gene sequence: CDR1 SEHNR, CDR2 FQNEAQ (reference sequence).

This clonotype has a count of ten or more. V and J are TRBV6-2 or TRBV6-3 and TRBJ1-1, with D possibly TRBD1 on 5 matching bases. Between the trimmed V and J ends, which lost 2 bases and 4 bases, there was a span of 11 bases. Germline assignment: CDR1 MNHEY and CDR2 SVGEGT. The CDR3 runs 14 residues. DNA of the CDR3: TGTGCCAGCAGTTACGGGGGTTGGGGCACTGAAGCTTTCTTT. Translating it yields CASSYGGWGTEAFF.

In this sample, this clonotype turned up many times. V gene TRBV9 combines with J gene TRBJ1-1, with D tentatively TRBD1 (6 bases). Germline CDR1 and CDR2: SGDLS and YYNGEE. This CDR3 has 14 residues. This CDR3 reads CLREDGDMNTEAFF. CDR3 nucleotide sequence: TGTCTCAGAGAGGACGGGGACATGAACACTGAAGCTTTCTTT.

The sample holds many counts of this clonotype. The chain couples TRBV13 to TRBJ2-5, with TRBD2 identical over 12 bases. The CDR3 has 17 amino acids. The ends lost 5 bases at V and 2 bases at J; junction bases unmatched: 9. Per the germline V gene, CDR1 is PRHDT and CDR2 is FYEKMQ (reference sequence). DNA of the CDR3: TGTGCCAGCAGCACAACGAGGACTAGCGGGGTGCAAGAGACCCAGTACTTC. Its protein is CASSTTRTSGVQETQYF.

In its sample, this clonotype was seen a few times. The chain has TRBV12-3 or TRBV12-4 and TRBJ2-5; D remains unclear. The ends were cut back, 3 bases at V and 5 bases at J, with 7 bases in the middle. This CDR3 spans 12 amino acids. The CDR3 protein is CASSFPWETQYF. Written as DNA, the CDR3 is TGTGCCAGCAGTTTTCCCTGGGAGACCCAGTACTTC.

The chain couples TRBV28 to TRBJ1-1; a weak D match, TRBD1 (5 bases). V was clipped by 2 bases and J by 0 bases, with 13 bases between them. The CDR3 sequence is 16 residues long. Germline values: CDR1 MDHEN, CDR2 SYDVKM. CDR3 region: CASSLSSVTVNTEAFF. The CDR3 DNA reads as TGTGCCAGCAGTTTAAGTTCCGTGACAGTGAACACTGAAGCTTTCTTT.

This clonotype was detected ten times or more. V gene TRBV29-1 combines with J gene TRBJ1-1; the match to TRBD1 covers 7 bases. V shed 4 bases and J 3 bases; nucleotides not matched to a gene: 5. Germline CDR1 is SQVTM and CDR2 is ANQGSEA. The CDR3 is 13 amino acids. The CDR3 region is CSVVKGADTEAFF. As DNA, the CDR3 is TGCAGCGTTGTCAAGGGGGCGGACACTGAAGCTTTCTTT.

In its sample, this clonotype was seen many times. The genes are TRBV11-2 and TRBJ2-4; TRBD2 matches at 12 bases. The ends lost 4 bases at V and 6 bases at J; junction bases unmatched: 1. The CDR3 has 14 amino acids. Germline values: CDR1 SGHAT, CDR2 FQNNGV. The CDR3 coding sequence is TGTGCCAGCAGCTCACTAGCGGGAGGAAACATTCAGTACTTC. The encoded protein is CASSSLAGGNIQYF.

At least ten counts were recorded for this clonotype. The chain joins TRBV5-5 to TRBJ1-5; D remains ambiguous. Per germline, CDR1 SGHKS and CDR2 YYEKEE (reference sequence). The ends were cut back, 2 bases at V and 2 bases at J, with 11 bases in the middle. This CDR3 comprises 15 residues. CDR3 DNA: TGTGCCAGCAGCTTTGTTGACGGCGGCAATCAGCCCCAGCATTTT. Protein sequence: CASSFVDGGNQPQHF.

This clonotype was seen many times. The chain employs TRBV13 and TRBJ2-2; D might be TRBD1 (5 bases). The CDR3 extends over 15 amino acids. Trimming removed 5 bases at V and 9 bases at J, with 19 bases between. Per the germline V gene, CDR1 is PRHDT and CDR2 is FYEKMQ (reference sequence). This CDR3 is CASSDMNSGYRELFF. The DNA for the CDR3 is TGTGCCAGCAGCGACATGAATTCAGGGTACCGGGAGCTGTTTTTT.

V is TRBV11-2 and J is TRBJ1-2; the D is unclear. V was shortened by 5 bases and J by 0 bases, with 10 bases between the two germline ends. The CDR3 runs 14 residues. CDR1 and CDR2 from the germline V gene are SGHAT and FQNNGV. The CDR3 is CASSPSRPNYGYTF. In DNA form, the CDR3 reads TGTGCCAGCAGCCCTTCGCGGCCTAACTATGGCTACACCTTC. Looking up the rest from reference TRBV11-2 and TRBJ1-2 gives the full variable domain: EAGVAQSPRYKIIEKRQSVAFWCNPISGHATLYWYQQILGQGPKLLIQFQNNGVVDDSQLPKDRFSAERLKGVDSTLKIQPAKLEDSAVYLCASSPSRPNYGYTFGSGTRLTVV.

This clonotype was counted between two and nine times. The rearrangement uses TRBV11-1 and TRBJ2-5; TRBD2 agrees at 11 bases. CDR1 and CDR2 from the germline V gene are SGHAT and FQDESV (reference sequence). J gave up 5 bases and V 6 bases, and 8 bases lay outside the gene matches. The CDR3 sequence is 15 residues long. The CDR3, as DNA: TGTGCCAGCAGTATAGCGGGGGGGAGCCGGGAGACCCAGTACTTC. Its protein is CASSIAGGSRETQYF.

V is TRBV18 and J is TRBJ2-4; the match to TRBD2 covers 8 bases. From germline, CDR1 is KGHSH and CDR2 LQKENI. The CDR3 length is 14 residues. V lost 0 bases to trimming and J lost 8 bases; unmatched junction nucleotides: 3. CDR3 nucleotides: TGTGCCAGCTCACCACCTGCCGGGGGGGACATTCAGTACTTC. Encoded protein: CASSPPAGGDIQYF.

The table lists this clonotype with many counts. This chain joins TRBV12-3 or TRBV12-4 and TRBJ2-3, with D possibly being TRBD1 (5 bases). V was clipped by 3 bases and J by 6 bases, with 7 bases between them. The CDR3 is made up of 12 amino acids. The CDR3 loop is CASSFQGDTQYF. The DNA for the CDR3 is TGTGCCAGCAGTTTCCAGGGTGATACGCAGTATTTT.

Note on this clonotype: A read error is possible here, since a much larger clone lies one base away. The J gene is TRBJ1-1, the V gene TRBV12-3 or TRBV12-4, with D tentatively TRBD1 (6 bases). V was pared by 11 bases and J by 0 bases, with 16 bases between. The CDR3 contains 14 residues. The CDR3 is CACIMTGMNTEAFF. The CDR3 DNA reads as TGTGCCTGCATCATGACAGGTATGAACACTGAAGCTTTCTTT.

This clonotype was recorded many times. The chain carries TRBV12-3 or TRBV12-4 and TRBJ2-7, with D hard to call. V shed 6 bases and J shed 0 bases, with 9 bases lying between them. The CDR3 runs to 13 residues. The CDR3 region has the DNA TGTGCCAGCAGCCCAAGGGCCTCCTACGAGCAGTACTTC. Amino acid sequence: CASSPRASYEQYF.